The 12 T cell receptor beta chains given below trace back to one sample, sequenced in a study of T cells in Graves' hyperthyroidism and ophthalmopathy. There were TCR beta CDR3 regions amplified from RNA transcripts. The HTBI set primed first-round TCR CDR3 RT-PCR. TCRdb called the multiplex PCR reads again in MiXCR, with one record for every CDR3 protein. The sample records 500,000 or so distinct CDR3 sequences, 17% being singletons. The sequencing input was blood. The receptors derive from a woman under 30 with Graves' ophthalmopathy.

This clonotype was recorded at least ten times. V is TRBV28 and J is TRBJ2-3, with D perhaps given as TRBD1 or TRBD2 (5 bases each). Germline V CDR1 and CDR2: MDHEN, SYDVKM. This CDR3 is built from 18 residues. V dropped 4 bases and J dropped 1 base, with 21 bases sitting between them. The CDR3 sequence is CASSSPGPGRSGTDTQYF. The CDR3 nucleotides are TGTGCCAGCAGTTCGCCCGGTCCGGGGCGATCAGGCACAGATACGCAGTATTTT.

CDR3 DNA sequence: TGTGCCAGCAGGACAGGGGGGACGAACTACGAGCAGTACTTC. Amino acids: CASRTGGTNYEQYF. The gene calls are TRBV28 and TRBJ2-7, with 9 bases matching TRBD1. The V gene's germline CDR1 is MDHEN and CDR2 SYDVKM. Unmatched junction bases numbered 6, after V lost 6 bases and J lost 3 bases. This CDR3 spans 14 amino acids.

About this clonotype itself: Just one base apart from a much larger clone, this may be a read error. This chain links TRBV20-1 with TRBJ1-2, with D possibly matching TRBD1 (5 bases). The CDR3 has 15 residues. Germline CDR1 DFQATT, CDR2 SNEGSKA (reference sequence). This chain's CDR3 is CSARAQKDRFYGCTF. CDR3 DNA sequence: TGCAGTGCTAGAGCCCAAAAAGACAGATTTTATGGCTGCACCTTC.

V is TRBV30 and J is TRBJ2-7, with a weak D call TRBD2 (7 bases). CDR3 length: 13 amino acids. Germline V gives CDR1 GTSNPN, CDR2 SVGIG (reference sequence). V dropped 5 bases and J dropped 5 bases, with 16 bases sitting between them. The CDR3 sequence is CAWALGGPDEQYF. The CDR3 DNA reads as TGTGCCTGGGCCCTCGGGGGGCCCGACGAGCAGTACTTC.

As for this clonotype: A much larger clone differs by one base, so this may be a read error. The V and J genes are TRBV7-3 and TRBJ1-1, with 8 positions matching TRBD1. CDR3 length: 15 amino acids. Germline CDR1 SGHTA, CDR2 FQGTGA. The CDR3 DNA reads TGTGCCAGCGGCTTAGAGGGACAGGCGAACACTGAAGCTTTCTTT. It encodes CASGLEGQANTEAFF.

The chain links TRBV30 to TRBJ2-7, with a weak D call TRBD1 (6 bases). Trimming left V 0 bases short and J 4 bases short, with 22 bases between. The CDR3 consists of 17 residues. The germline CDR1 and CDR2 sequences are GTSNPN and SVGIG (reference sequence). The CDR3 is CAWSVNLWGRGQYEQYF. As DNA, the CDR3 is TGTGCCTGGAGTGTCAATCTCTGGGGCAGGGGTCAGTACGAGCAGTACTTC.

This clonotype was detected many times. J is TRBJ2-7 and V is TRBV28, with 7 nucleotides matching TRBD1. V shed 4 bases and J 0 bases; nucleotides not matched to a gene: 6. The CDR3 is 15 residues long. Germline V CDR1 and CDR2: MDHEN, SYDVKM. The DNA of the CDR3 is TGTGCCAGCAGTTCCCCCAGGGGGAACTCCTACGAGCAGTACTTC. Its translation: CASSSPRGNSYEQYF.

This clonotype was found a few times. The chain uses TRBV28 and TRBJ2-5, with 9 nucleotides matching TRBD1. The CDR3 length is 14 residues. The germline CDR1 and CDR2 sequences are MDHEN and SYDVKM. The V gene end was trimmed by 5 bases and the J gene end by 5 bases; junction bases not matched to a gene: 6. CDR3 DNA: TGTGCCAGCAGTCCTTACAGGGGGCATGAGACCCAGTACTTC. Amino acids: CASSPYRGHETQYF.

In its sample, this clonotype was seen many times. In nucleotides, the CDR3 is TGTGCCAGCAGCTTCTCTCGGCCAGGGGGGATGAACACTGAAGCTTTCTTT. It encodes CASSFSRPGGMNTEAFF. The J gene is TRBJ1-1, the V gene TRBV7-9; 7 bases match TRBD1. The CDR3 is made up of 17 amino acids. Germline CDR1 reads SEHNR; CDR2 reads FQNEAQ (reference sequence). Germline trimming cut 3 bases from V and 0 bases from J; bases unmatched to any gene: 10.

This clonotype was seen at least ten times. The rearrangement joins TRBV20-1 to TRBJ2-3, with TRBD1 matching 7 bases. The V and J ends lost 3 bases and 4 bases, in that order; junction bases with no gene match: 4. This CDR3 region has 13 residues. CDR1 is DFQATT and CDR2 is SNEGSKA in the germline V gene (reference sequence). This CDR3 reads CSASLGGPDTQYF. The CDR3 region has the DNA TGCAGTGCTAGCCTAGGGGGCCCAGATACGCAGTATTTT.

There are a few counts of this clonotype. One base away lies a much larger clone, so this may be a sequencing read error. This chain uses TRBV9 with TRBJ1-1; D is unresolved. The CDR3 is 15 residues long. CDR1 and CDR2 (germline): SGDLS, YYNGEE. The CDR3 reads CASGVGTTRYTEAFF. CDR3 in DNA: TGTGCCAGCGGCGTAGGTACAACACGTTACACTGAAGCTTTCTTT.

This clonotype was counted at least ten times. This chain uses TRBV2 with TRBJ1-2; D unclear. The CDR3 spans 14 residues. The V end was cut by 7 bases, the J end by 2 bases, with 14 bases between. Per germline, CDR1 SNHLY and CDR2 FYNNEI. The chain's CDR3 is CASILGGGNYGYTF. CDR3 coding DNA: TGTGCCAGCATCCTGGGTGGAGGGAACTATGGCTACACCTTC.